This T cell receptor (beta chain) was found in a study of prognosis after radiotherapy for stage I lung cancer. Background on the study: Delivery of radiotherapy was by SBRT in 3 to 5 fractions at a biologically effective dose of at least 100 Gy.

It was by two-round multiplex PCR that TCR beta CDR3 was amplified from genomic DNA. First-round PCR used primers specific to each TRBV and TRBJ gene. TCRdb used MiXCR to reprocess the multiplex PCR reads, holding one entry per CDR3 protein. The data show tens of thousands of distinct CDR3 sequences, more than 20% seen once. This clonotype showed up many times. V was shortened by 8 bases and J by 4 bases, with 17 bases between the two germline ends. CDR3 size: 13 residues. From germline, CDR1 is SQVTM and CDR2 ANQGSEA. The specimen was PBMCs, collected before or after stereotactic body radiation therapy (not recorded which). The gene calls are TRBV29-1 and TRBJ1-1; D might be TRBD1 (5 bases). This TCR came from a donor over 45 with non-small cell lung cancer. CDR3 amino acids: CSTPSQGGTEAFF. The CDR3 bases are TGCAGCACGCCCAGTCAGGGAGGCACTGAAGCTTTCTTT. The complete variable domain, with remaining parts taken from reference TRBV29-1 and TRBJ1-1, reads SAVISQKPSRDICQRGTSLTIQCQVDSQVTMMFWYRQQPGQSLTLIATANQGSEATYESGFVIDKFPISRPNLTFSTLTVSNMSPEDSSIYLCSTPSQGGTEAFFGQGTRLTVV.